This entry lists 30 T cell receptor beta chains sequenced from one sample in a study of blood T cell repertoires in COVID-19. The assay was immunoSEQ multiplex PCR, and TCRdb's table has in-frame clones only and misses some. The sample lists 60,000 or so clones, approximately 79% occurring once. The source material was peripheral blood. The origin of the receptors is a man aged 55-75 years with acute or convalescent COVID-19.

This rearrangement joins TRBV5-6 to TRBJ1-2; no clear D gene. Between the trimmed V and J ends, which lost 2 bases and 2 bases, there was a span of 16 bases. The CDR3 length is 16 residues. Germline values: CDR1 SGHDT, CDR2 YYEEEE. The CDR3 region is CASSLEVFGRNYGYTF. CDR3 in DNA: TGTGCCAGCAGCTTAGAAGTTTTTGGGAGAAACTATGGCTACACCTTC.

This chain connects TRBV7-9 to TRBJ2-5, with 9 bases that match TRBD1. The V and J ends lost 6 bases and 2 bases, in that order; junction bases with no gene match: 4. Germline V gene sequence: CDR1 SEHNR, CDR2 FQNEAQ (reference sequence). The CDR3 loop spans 14 amino acids. The CDR3 loop is CASSKDRGQETQYF. In nucleotides, the CDR3 is TGTGCCAGCAGTAAGGACAGGGGACAAGAGACCCAGTACTTC.

This clone was found a few times. The chain recombines TRBV6-6 with TRBJ1-2; weak D call: TRBD1 (5 bases). Trimming shortened V by 6 bases and J by 5 bases, and 16 bases separated the two germline ends. Germline loops: CDR1 MNHNY, CDR2 SVGAGI (reference sequence). This CDR3 spans 14 amino acids. The DNA for the CDR3 is TGTGCCAGCAGAGAGACAGACCTCTCTTATGGCTACACCTTC. Translation: CASRETDLSYGYTF.

The J gene is TRBJ2-3, the V gene TRBV24-1; 14 bases are a match to TRBD2. The length of the CDR3 is 20 residues. J lost 3 bases, V lost 4 bases, and 14 bases had no gene match. Germline CDR1 is KGHDR and CDR2 is SFDVKD. CDR3 loop: CATSDPGLAGALGLTDTQYF. The CDR3 DNA reads as TGTGCCACCAGTGACCCGGGACTAGCGGGGGCCTTAGGACTGACAGATACGCAGTATTTT.

The CDR3 sequence is CASSVGTDPPYTDTQYF. CDR3 bases: TGTGCCAGCAGCGTAGGCACAGATCCCCCCTACACAGATACGCAGTATTTT. The J gene is TRBJ2-3, the V gene TRBV9, with D hard to call. CDR3 length: 17 amino acids. V was shortened by 0 bases and J by 2 bases, with 16 bases between the two germline ends. Germline V gene sequence: CDR1 SGDLS, CDR2 YYNGEE.

The chain links TRBV18 to TRBJ1-4, with D possibly being TRBD1 (6 bases). Germline-derived CDR1 and CDR2 are KGHSH and LQKENI. Trimming removed 6 bases from V and 6 bases from J, with 11 bases in between. The CDR3 totals 13 residues. The CDR3 spells CASSIQGYEKLFF. In DNA form, the CDR3 reads TGTGCCAGCTCTATACAGGGCTATGAAAAACTGTTTTTT.

The gene calls are TRBV5-1 and TRBJ1-2; 7 bases fit TRBD1. Germline assignment: CDR1 SGHRS and CDR2 YFSETQ. J gave up 3 bases and V 4 bases, and 9 bases lay outside the gene matches. The CDR3 consists of 15 residues. CDR3 DNA sequence: TGCGCCAGCAGCCCCCTCCCTGGGACAGACTATGGCTACACCTTC. This codes for CASSPLPGTDYGYTF.

This clone was seen once. The chain couples TRBV14 to TRBJ1-6, with D possibly matching TRBD1 (5 bases). Germline values: CDR1 SGHDN, CDR2 FVKESK. The length of the CDR3 is 13 residues. Trimming took 6 bases from V and 7 from J, leaving 10 bases between them. CDR3 amino acids: CASRATGNSPLHF. The CDR3 bases are TGTGCCAGCAGGGCAACAGGAAATTCACCCCTCCACTTT.

The chain uses TRBV18 and TRBJ2-3, with D tentatively TRBD2 (6 bases). The V gene's germline CDR1 is KGHSH and CDR2 LQKENI. Trimming shortened V by 3 bases and J by 5 bases, and 15 bases separated the two germline ends. The length of the CDR3 is 15 residues. CDR3 region: CASSPGTEKQDTQYF. CDR3 bases: TGTGCCAGCTCACCCGGGACTGAAAAGCAAGATACGCAGTATTTT.

The V and J genes are TRBV19 and TRBJ2-7; 8 bases agree with TRBD1. The V gene end was trimmed by 5 bases and the J gene end by 2 bases; junction bases not matched to a gene: 8. The germline V gene has CDR1 LNHDA and CDR2 SQIVND (reference sequence). The CDR3 consists of 15 residues. CDR3: CASSPRTGSTYEQYF. As DNA, the CDR3 is TGTGCCAGTAGTCCGCGGACAGGGTCCACCTACGAGCAGTACTTC.

The CDR3 nucleotides read TGTGCCAGCAGCTCATCAGGAATGAGGAACACCGGGGAGCTGTTTTTT. Protein product: CASSSSGMRNTGELFF. V and J are TRBV7-3 and TRBJ2-2, with D unclear. The CDR3 is 16 amino acids. Germline CDR1 reads SGHTA; CDR2 reads FQGTGA. The V end was cut by 4 bases, the J end by 1 base, with 13 bases between.

The chain couples TRBV29-1 to TRBJ1-2, with D possibly being TRBD1 (5 bases). In germline, CDR1 is SQVTM, CDR2 ANQGSEA. Trimming pared 7 bases from V and 4 bases from J, leaving 16 bases between. The CDR3 runs 13 residues. CDR3 nucleotides: TGCAGCGCTGACGGCGGGGCGAGCTATGGCTACACCTTC. Its protein product is CSADGGASYGYTF.

The J gene is TRBJ2-7, the V gene TRBV7-8; 10 bases agree with TRBD1. This CDR3 region has 15 residues. Germline V gives CDR1 SGHVS, CDR2 FQNEAQ. The trim removed 4 bases at V and 2 bases at J, leaving 5 bases unmatched. The CDR3 region has the DNA TGTGCCAGCAGCTGGTCAGGACAGGGGGCCTACGAGCAGTACTTC. It codes for CASSWSGQGAYEQYF.

V is TRBV5-1 and J is TRBJ1-1; D is unclear. The CDR3 covers 13 residues. The V gene's germline CDR1 is SGHRS and CDR2 YFSETQ. V was pared by 2 bases and J by 1 base, with 6 bases between. The CDR3 spells CASSFSPNTEAFF. The CDR3 DNA is TGCGCCAGCAGCTTTAGTCCGAACACTGAAGCTTTCTTT.

This clone was seen once. V usage is TRBV18 and J usage is TRBJ2-3; D not resolved. Germline-derived CDR1 and CDR2 are KGHSH and LQKENI. Trimming stripped 6 bases from V and 0 bases from J, with 7 bases between. The CDR3 runs to 13 residues. The CDR3 region has the DNA TGTGCCAGCTCGGTTACTAGCACAGATACGCAGTATTTT. Translating gives CASSVTSTDTQYF.

The chain combines TRBV27 with TRBJ1-2; no firm D call. The CDR3 has 16 residues. The ends were cut back, 0 bases at V and 2 bases at J, with 13 bases in the middle. Germline V lookup: CDR1 MNHEY, CDR2 SMNVEV (reference sequence). CDR3: CASSLSWATVNYGYTF. The CDR3, as DNA: TGTGCCAGCAGTTTATCGTGGGCCACAGTAAACTATGGCTACACCTTC.

The rearrangement links TRBV18 to TRBJ1-2; D is unclear. This CDR3 contains 13 residues. CDR1 is KGHSH, CDR2 LQKENI, per germline. Trimming removed 0 bases at V and 8 bases at J, with 10 bases between. Here the CDR3 DNA reads TGTGCCAGCTCACCACCGCAGCGGCAAGGCTACACCTTC. This translates into CASSPPQRQGYTF.

The chain couples TRBV6-5 to TRBJ2-3; 7 nucleotides line up with TRBD2. The CDR3 contains 14 residues. After removal of 6 bases from V and 2 bases from J, the junction contained 5 bases not matched to a gene. Germline CDR1 MNHEY, CDR2 SVGAGI. CDR3 sequence: CASRDRGVTDTQYF. In DNA, the CDR3 is TGTGCCAGCAGAGATCGGGGGGTCACAGATACGCAGTATTTT.

V and J are TRBV5-6 and TRBJ2-3; D gene ambiguous. The germline V gene encodes CDR1 SGHDT and CDR2 YYEEEE. This CDR3 is built from 16 residues. V was trimmed by 4 bases and J by 0 bases, leaving 15 bases between them. The CDR3 DNA follows: TGTGCCAGCAGCCCGGGTGACCCAGCTAGCACAGATACGCAGTATTTT. It is translated as CASSPGDPASTDTQYF.

This chain links TRBV6-5 with TRBJ1-5, with 8 bases lining up with TRBD1. J lost 2 bases, V lost 7 bases, and 4 bases had no gene match. The CDR3 consists of 14 residues. CDR1 is MNHEY, CDR2 SVGAGI, per germline. CDR3 coding DNA: TGTGCCAGCACCCCGGACAGGGGCAATCAGCCCCAGCATTTT. Protein product: CASTPDRGNQPQHF.

The J gene is TRBJ1-1, the V gene TRBV10-2; the D is unclear. Between the trimmed V and J ends, which lost 6 bases and 8 bases, there was a span of 10 bases. The germline V gene has CDR1 WSHSY and CDR2 SAAADI. This CDR3 region has 11 residues. CDR3 region: CASRKNSEAFF. The CDR3 nucleotides read TGCGCCAGCAGGAAGAACAGCGAAGCTTTCTTT.

The J gene is TRBJ1-4, the V gene TRBV4-2; 8 positions agree with TRBD1. The CDR3 length is 16 residues. V dropped 0 bases and J dropped 7; count of bases not matched to a gene: 7. In germline, CDR1 is LGHNA, CDR2 YNFKEQ. The CDR3 loop reads CASSQEATGETEKLFF. CDR3 sequence (DNA): TGTGCCAGCAGCCAAGAGGCGACAGGGGAGACTGAAAAACTGTTTTTT.

The table lists this clone with many counts. The chain links TRBV5-1 to TRBJ2-2; D is possibly TRBD2 (6 bases). Trimming pared 6 bases from V and 0 bases from J, leaving 12 bases between. This CDR3 spans 15 amino acids. CDR1 and CDR2 (germline): SGHRS, YFSETQ. CDR3 amino acids: CASMSGTSNTGELFF. The CDR3, as DNA: TGCGCCAGCATGTCTGGGACTTCGAACACCGGGGAGCTGTTTTTT.

The rearrangement links TRBV10-3 to TRBJ2-5; 11 positions agree with TRBD1. The trim removed 4 bases at V and 7 bases at J, leaving 5 bases unmatched. CDR1 and CDR2 (germline): ENHRY, SYGVKD. The CDR3 loop spans 14 amino acids. CDR3 protein: CAISVAGTGGTQYF. CDR3 coding DNA: TGTGCCATCAGTGTCGCCGGGACAGGGGGGACCCAGTACTTC.

DNA of the CDR3: TGTGCCAGCAGTTGGGGGGGCTCGTCCTACGAGCAGTACTTC. Translating gives CASSWGGSSYEQYF. This sequence joins TRBV6-5 and TRBJ2-7; the D gene is possibly TRBD2 (7 bases). In germline, CDR1 is MNHEY, CDR2 SVGAGI. Trimming stripped 4 bases from V and 1 base from J, with 11 bases between. The CDR3 sequence is 14 residues long.

The chain has TRBV5-6 and TRBJ1-3; TRBD1 is a possible D gene (5 bases). V was cut by 0 bases and J by 7 bases, with 17 bases left in between. The germline CDR1 and CDR2 sequences are SGHDT and YYEEEE. The CDR3 sequence is 16 residues long. CDR3 sequence: CASSLAGGFPWNTIYF. The CDR3 DNA follows: TGTGCCAGCAGCTTGGCCGGGGGATTCCCTTGGAACACCATATATTTT.

The chain's CDR3 is CASSQDRNYGYTF. The DNA for the CDR3 is TGTGCCAGCAGCCAAGACAGAAACTATGGCTACACCTTC. The chain combines TRBV7-3 with TRBJ1-2; tentatively, D is TRBD1 (5 bases). V was shortened by 5 bases and J by 2 bases, with 9 bases between the two germline ends. Germline CDR1 SGHTA, CDR2 FQGTGA. The CDR3 consists of 13 residues.

The CDR3 nucleotides read TGTGCCAGCAGCGCCTATCGTTACGAGCAGTACTTC. Residues: CASSAYRYEQYF. J is TRBJ2-7 and V is TRBV7-2; D is unresolved. Trimming left V 5 bases short and J 4 bases short, with 9 bases between. The CDR3 spans 12 residues. The V gene's germline CDR1 is SGHTA and CDR2 FQGNSA.

The V gene is TRBV7-6, the J gene TRBJ1-1, with D perhaps TRBD1 (5 bases). Trimming left V 3 bases short and J 7 bases short, with 6 bases between. Germline V gives CDR1 SGHVS, CDR2 FNYEAQ. The CDR3 runs 11 residues. In DNA, the CDR3 is TGTGCCAGCAGCTTGGGGGGTGAAGCTTTCTTT. Its protein product is CASSLGGEAFF. Drawing the rest from reference TRBV7-6 and TRBJ1-1, the complete variable domain is GAGVSQSPRYKVTKRGQDVALRCDPISGHVSLYWYRQALGQGPEFLTYFNYEAQQDKSGLPNDRFSAERPEGSISTLTIQRTEQRDSAMYRCASSLGGEAFFGQGTRLTVV.

The gene calls are TRBV9 and TRBJ2-3, with a weak D call TRBD2 (5 bases). In germline, CDR1 is SGDLS, CDR2 YYNGEE. The CDR3 sequence is 14 residues long. The V gene lost 0 bases and the J gene lost 3 bases, with 8 bases spanning the gap. CDR3 nucleotide sequence: TGTGCCAGCAGCGTAGAAACGGGGACAGATACGCAGTATTTT. Protein sequence: CASSVETGTDTQYF. Together with reference TRBV9 and TRBJ2-3, the CDR3 gives the full variable domain: DSGVTQTPKHLITATGQRVTLRCSPRSGDLSVYWYQQSLDQGLQFLIQYYNGEERAKGNILERFSAQQFPDLHSELNLSSLELGDSALYFCASSVETGTDTQYFGPGTRLTVL.